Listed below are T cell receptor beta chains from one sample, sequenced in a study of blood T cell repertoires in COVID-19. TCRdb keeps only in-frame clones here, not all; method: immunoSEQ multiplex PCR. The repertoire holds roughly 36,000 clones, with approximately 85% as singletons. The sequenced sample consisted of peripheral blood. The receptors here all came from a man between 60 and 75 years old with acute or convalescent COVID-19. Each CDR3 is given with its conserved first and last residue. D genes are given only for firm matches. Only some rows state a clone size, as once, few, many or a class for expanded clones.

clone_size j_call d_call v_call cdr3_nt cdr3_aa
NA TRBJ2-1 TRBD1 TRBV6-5 TGTGCCAGCAGTTACTCTCAGGGGGTCTACAATGAGCAGTTCTTC CASSYSQGVYNEQFF
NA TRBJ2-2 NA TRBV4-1 TGCGCCAGCAGCACTCAGGGTAGTGGGGAGCTGTTTTTT CASSTQGSGELFF
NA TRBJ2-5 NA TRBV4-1 TGCGCCAGCAGCCAAGAGGCCTGGCCAGGAGGAGAGACCCAGTACTTC CASSQEAWPGGETQYF
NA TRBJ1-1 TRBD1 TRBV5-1 TGCGCCAGCAGAAGGGTAACAGGGGCCACTGAAGCTTTCTTT CASRRVTGATEAFF
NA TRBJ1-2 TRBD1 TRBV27 TGTGCCAGCAGAAGGGACAGGGGGCCCTATGGCTACACCTTC CASRRDRGPYGYTF
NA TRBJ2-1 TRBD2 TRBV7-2 TGTGCCAGCAGCTTTGGCGGGAGTGTCAATGAGCAGTTCTTC CASSFGGSVNEQFF
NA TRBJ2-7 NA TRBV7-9 TGTGCCAGCAGCCCCGGGACTCAGTACGAGCAGTACTTC CASSPGTQYEQYF
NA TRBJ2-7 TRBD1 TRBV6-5 TGTGCCACCAAGGGTAGGGACAGGGGGTTTTACGAGCAGTACTTC CATKGRDRGFYEQYF
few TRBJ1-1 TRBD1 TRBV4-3 TGCGCCAGCAGCCTAAGGATGGACAGGATAAACACTGAAGCTTTCTTT CASSLRMDRINTEAFF
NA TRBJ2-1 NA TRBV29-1 TGCAGCGTTGACGCGGTTCGGGGAAGAGAGCAGTTCTTC CSVDAVRGREQFF
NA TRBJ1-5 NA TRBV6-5 TGTGCCAGCAGTTACGTCAGGGGTCAGCCCCAGCATTTT CASSYVRGQPQHF
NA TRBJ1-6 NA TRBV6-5 TGTGCCAGCAGGGATGGACACACCTATAATTCACCCCTCCACTTT CASRDGHTYNSPLHF
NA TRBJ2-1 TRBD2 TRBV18 TGTGCCAGCTCACCACCGGCGGGAGCAACAGGAGGGAACTACAATGAGCAGTTCTTC CASSPPAGATGGNYNEQFF
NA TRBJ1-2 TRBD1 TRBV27 TGTGCCAGCAGTCCCGGGCCCCTCCCGGGACAGGGGAATGGCTACACCTTC CASSPGPLPGQGNGYTF
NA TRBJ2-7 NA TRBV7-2 TGTGCCAGCAGCTTAGAAGCAGGGACTGAGCAGTACTTC CASSLEAGTEQYF
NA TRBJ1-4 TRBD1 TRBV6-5 TGTGCCAGCGGCACAGGGGGAGAAAAACTGTTTTTT CASGTGGEKLFF
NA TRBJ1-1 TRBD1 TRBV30 TGTGCCTCAGACAGGGGAGGGACTGAAGCTTTCTTT CASDRGGTEAFF
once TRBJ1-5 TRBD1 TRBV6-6 TGTGCCAGCAGTTACCAAGGCAGGGGGAATCAGCCCCAGCATTTT CASSYQGRGNQPQHF
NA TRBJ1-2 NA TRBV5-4 TGTGCCAGCAGCTTGGACGGCAGGGAATATGGCTACACCTTC CASSLDGREYGYTF
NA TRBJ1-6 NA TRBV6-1 TGTGCCAGCAGTGGTCGGACGGGAACTAGCTCCTATAATTCACCCCTCCACTTT CASSGRTGTSSYNSPLHF
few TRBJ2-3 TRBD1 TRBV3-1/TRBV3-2 TGTGCCAGCAGTCCGACAGGGGGCGCGATCACAGATACGCAGTATTTT CASSPTGGAITDTQYF
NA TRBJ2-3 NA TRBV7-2 TGTGCCAGCAGCTCGAACTCCAATACGCAGTATTTT CASSSNSNTQYF
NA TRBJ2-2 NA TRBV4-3 TGCGCCAGCAGCCAAGTCGCCGGGGAGCTGTTTTTT CASSQVAGELFF
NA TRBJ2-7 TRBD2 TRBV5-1 TGCGCCAGCAGCGCCGGAGGACTAGCGGAGACCTACGAGCAGTACTTC CASSAGGLAETYEQYF
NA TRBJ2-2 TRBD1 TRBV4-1 TGCGCCAGCAGGCCTATCAGGGGGCCAGACACCGGGGAGCTGTTTTTT CASRPIRGPDTGELFF
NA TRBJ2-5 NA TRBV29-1 TGCAGCGTTGAACTACTGGTACAAGAGACCCAGTACTTC CSVELLVQETQYF
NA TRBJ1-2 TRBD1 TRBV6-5 TGTGCCAGCAGTCTGACAGGGGGCAGTGGCTACACCTTC CASSLTGGSGYTF
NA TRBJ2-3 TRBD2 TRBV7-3 TGTGCCAGCAGCCGGGGACTAGCGGGAGATACGCAGTATTTT CASSRGLAGDTQYF
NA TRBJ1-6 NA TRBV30 TGTGCCTGGAGGACTACGGGGAGCTCCTATAATTCACCCCTCCACTTT CAWRTTGSSYNSPLHF
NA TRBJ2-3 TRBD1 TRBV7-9 TGTGCCAGCAGCGGCCGGGACAGGGGAAGGAGCACAGATACGCAGTATTTT CASSGRDRGRSTDTQYF
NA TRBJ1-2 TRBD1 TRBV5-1 TGCGCCAGCAGCTGGGGACAGGGAAGAGGCTACACCTTC CASSWGQGRGYTF
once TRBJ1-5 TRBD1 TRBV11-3 TGTGCCAGCAGCTTAGATGTTGACAGGGTGGATCAGCCCCAGCATTTT CASSLDVDRVDQPQHF
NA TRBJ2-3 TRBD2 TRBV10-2 TGCGCCAGCAGCGAATCTAGCGGGAGACGCACAGATACGCAGTATTTT CASSESSGRRTDTQYF
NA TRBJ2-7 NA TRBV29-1 TGCAGCGTTCTACCTCCCAGCGGCGAGCAGTACTTC CSVLPPSGEQYF
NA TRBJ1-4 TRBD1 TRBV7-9 TGTGCCAGCAGCCCCGGGACAGGGGGCGAGAGTGAAAAACTGTTTTTT CASSPGTGGESEKLFF
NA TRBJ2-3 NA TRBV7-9 TGTGCCAGCAGCTTAGGAGTCACAGATACGCAGTATTTT CASSLGVTDTQYF
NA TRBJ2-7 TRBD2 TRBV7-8 TGTGCCAGCAGCACTACCGGGACTAGGTACGAGCAGTACTTC CASSTTGTRYEQYF
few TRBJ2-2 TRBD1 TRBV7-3 TGTGCCAGCAGCAGGACCGGGACAGGGTCCACCGGGGAGCTGTTTTTT CASSRTGTGSTGELFF
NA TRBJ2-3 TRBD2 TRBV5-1 TGCGCCAGCAGCTTGGAGGCGGGAGGAAGGAATACGCAGTATTTT CASSLEAGGRNTQYF
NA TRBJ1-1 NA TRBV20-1 TGCAGTGTTCGACAGGCGGCTGAAGCTTTCTTT CSVRQAAEAFF
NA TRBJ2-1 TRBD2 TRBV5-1 TGCGCCAGCCAGAGCGGGGGCAATGAGCAGTTCTTC CASQSGGNEQFF
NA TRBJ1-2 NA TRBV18 TGTGCCAGCTCACCACCGGGCAGGGTAGCGGCTAACTATGGCTACACCTTC CASSPPGRVAANYGYTF
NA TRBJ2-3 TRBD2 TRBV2 TGTGCCAGCAGTGAGACTAGCGGTTACACAGATACGCAGTATTTT CASSETSGYTDTQYF
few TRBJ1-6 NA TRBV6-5 TGTGCCAGCAGATACAGCAGGGCCTCCTATAATTCACCCCTCCACTTT CASRYSRASYNSPLHF
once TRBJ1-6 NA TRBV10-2 TGCGCCAGCAGTGAGCGGACAGCCTCCTATAATTCACCCCTCCACTTT CASSERTASYNSPLHF
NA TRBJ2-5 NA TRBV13 TGTGCCAGCAGCCTCCAGGCTAGCCGCGAGACCCAGTACTTC CASSLQASRETQYF
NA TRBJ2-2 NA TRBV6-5 TGTGCCAGCAGCACCGGGACGAACACCGGGGAGCTGTTTTTT CASSTGTNTGELFF
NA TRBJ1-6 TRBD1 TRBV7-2 TGTGCCAGCAGCTTACTGACAGGGGTTCATTCACCCCTCCACTTT CASSLLTGVHSPLHF
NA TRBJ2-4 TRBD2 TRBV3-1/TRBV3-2 TGTGCCAGCTCTCGGGGGGGGGAGTCCAAAAACATTCAGTACTTC CASSRGGESKNIQYF
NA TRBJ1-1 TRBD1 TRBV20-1 TGCAGTGCTAGTGTAAGGGCGGGACAGGGGCTTCACACTGAAGCTTTCTTT CSASVRAGQGLHTEAFF
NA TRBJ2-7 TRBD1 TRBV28 TGTGCCAGCAGGGACAGGGCTGCTGAGCAGTACTTC CASRDRAAEQYF
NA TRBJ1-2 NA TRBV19 TGTGCCAGTACGGCTAAAGTCGGGAACTATGGCTACACCTTC CASTAKVGNYGYTF
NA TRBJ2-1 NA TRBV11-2 TGTGCCAGCACCCCGGGGGTTGCCTACAATGAGCAGTTCTTC CASTPGVAYNEQFF
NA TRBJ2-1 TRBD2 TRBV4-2 TGTGCCAGCAGCCAAGAATCGGCTAGCGGCTACAATGAGCAGTTCTTC CASSQESASGYNEQFF
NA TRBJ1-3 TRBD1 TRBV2 TGTGCCAGCAGGGTGGGACAGTACTCTGGAAACACCATATATTTT CASRVGQYSGNTIYF